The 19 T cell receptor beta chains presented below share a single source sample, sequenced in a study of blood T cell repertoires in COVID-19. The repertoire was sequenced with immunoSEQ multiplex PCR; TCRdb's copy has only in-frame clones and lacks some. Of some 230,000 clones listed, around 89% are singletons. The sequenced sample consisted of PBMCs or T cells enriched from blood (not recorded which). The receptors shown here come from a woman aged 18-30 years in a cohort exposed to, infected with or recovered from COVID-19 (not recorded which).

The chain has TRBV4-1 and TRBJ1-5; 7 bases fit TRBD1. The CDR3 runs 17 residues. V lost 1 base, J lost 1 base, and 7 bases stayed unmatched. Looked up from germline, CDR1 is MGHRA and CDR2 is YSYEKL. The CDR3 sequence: CASSQAPRGDSNQPQHF. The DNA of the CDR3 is TGCGCCAGCAGCCAAGCCCCCAGGGGGGACAGCAATCAGCCCCAGCATTTT.

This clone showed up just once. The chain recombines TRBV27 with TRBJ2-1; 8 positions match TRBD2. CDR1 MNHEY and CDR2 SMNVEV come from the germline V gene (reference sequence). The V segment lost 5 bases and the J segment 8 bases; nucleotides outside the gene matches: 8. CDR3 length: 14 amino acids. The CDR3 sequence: CASSLIAGHYEQFF. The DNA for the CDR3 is TGTGCCAGCAGTCTAATAGCGGGACACTATGAGCAGTTCTTC.

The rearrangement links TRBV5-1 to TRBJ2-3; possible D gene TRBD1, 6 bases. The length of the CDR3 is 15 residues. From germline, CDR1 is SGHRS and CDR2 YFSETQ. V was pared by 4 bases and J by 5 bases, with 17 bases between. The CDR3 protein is CASSVGDTQRDTQYF. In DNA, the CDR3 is TGCGCCAGCAGCGTGGGGGACACGCAGAGAGATACGCAGTATTTT.

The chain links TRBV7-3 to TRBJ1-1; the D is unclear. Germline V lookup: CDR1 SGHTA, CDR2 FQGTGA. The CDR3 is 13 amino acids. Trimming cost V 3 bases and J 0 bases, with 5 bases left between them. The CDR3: CASSFDMNTEAFF. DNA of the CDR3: TGTGCCAGCAGCTTCGACATGAACACTGAAGCTTTCTTT.

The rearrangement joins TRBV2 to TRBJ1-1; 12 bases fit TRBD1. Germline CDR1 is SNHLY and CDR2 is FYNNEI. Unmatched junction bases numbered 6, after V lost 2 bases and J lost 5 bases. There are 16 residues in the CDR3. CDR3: CASSELGQGAGTEAFF. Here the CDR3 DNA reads TGTGCCAGCAGTGAATTGGGACAGGGGGCAGGTACTGAAGCTTTCTTT.

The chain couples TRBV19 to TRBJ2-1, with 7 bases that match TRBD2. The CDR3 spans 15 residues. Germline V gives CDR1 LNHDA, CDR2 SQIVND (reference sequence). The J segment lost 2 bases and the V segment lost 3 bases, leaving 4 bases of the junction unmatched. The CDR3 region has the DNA TGTGCCAGTAGTATTGGGGGGGACGCCTACAATGAGCAGTTCTTC. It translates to CASSIGGDAYNEQFF.

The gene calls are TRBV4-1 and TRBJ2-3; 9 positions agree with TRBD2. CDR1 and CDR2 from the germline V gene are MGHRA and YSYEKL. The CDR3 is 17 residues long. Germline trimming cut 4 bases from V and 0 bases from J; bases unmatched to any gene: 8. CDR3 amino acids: CASSRGGAERSTDTQYF. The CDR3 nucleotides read TGCGCCAGCAGCCGCGGGGGGGCGGAGAGGAGCACAGATACGCAGTATTTT.

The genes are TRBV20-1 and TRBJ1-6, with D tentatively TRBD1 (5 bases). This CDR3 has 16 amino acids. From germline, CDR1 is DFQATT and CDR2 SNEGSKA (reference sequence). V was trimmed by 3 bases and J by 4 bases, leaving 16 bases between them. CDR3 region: CSASVLDIRYNSPLHF. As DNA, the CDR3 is TGCAGTGCTAGTGTATTGGACATCAGGTATAATTCACCCCTCCACTTT.

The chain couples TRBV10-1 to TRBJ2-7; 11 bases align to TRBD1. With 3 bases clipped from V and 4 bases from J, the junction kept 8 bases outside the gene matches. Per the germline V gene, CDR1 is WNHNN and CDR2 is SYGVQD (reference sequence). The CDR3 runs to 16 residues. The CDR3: CASSDAPGQGVYEQYF. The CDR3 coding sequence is TGCGCCAGCAGTGACGCTCCGGGACAGGGGGTATACGAGCAGTACTTC.

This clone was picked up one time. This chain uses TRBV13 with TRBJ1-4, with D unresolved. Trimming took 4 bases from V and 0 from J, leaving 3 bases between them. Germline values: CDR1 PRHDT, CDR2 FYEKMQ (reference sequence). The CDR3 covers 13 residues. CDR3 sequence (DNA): TGTGCCAGCAGCTCTGCAACTAATGAAAAACTGTTTTTT. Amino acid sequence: CASSSATNEKLFF.

CDR3 coding DNA: TGTGCCAGCAGCCCTACCGACAGGGGCAACGAGCAGTACTTC. It specifies CASSPTDRGNEQYF. V gene TRBV5-4 combines with J gene TRBJ2-7; 8 nucleotides agree with TRBD1. CDR3 length: 14 residues. Unmatched junction bases numbered 8, after V lost 4 bases and J lost 5 bases. CDR1 and CDR2 (germline): SGHNT, YYREEE (reference sequence).

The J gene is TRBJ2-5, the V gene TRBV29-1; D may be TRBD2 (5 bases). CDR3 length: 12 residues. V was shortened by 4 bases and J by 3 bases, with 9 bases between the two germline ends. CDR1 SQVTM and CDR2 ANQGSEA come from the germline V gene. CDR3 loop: CSVGSGKETQYF. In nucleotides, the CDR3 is TGCAGCGTTGGTTCCGGGAAAGAGACCCAGTACTTC.

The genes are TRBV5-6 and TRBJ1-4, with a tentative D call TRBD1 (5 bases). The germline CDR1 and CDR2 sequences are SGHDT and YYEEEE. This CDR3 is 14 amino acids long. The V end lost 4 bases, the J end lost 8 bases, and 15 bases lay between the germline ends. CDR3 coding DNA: TGTGCCAGCAGCGTCCGGGGGGTTCGGGAAAAACTGTTTTTT. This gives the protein CASSVRGVREKLFF.

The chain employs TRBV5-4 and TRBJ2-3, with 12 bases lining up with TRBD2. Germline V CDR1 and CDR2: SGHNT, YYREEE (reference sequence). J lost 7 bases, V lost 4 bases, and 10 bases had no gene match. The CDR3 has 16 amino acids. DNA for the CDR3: TGTGCCAGCAGCCCGGCGACTAGCGGGAGACCGAATACGCAGTATTTT. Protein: CASSPATSGRPNTQYF. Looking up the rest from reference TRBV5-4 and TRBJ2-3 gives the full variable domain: ETGVTQSPTHLIKTRGQQVTLRCSSQSGHNTVSWYQQALGQGPQFIFQYYREEENGRGNFPPRFSGLQFPNYSSELNVNALELDDSALYLCASSPATSGRPNTQYFGPGTRLTVL.

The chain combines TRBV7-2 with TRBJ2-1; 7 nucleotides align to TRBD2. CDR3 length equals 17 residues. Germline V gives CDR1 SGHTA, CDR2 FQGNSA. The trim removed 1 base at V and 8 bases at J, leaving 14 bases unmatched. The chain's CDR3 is CASSLGVLAEIGDEQFF. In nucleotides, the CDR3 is TGTGCCAGCAGCTTAGGTGTTCTAGCGGAGATCGGCGATGAGCAGTTCTTC.

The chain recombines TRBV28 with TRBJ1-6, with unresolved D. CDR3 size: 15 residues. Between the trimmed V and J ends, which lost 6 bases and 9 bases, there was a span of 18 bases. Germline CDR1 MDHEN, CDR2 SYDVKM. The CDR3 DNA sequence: TGTGCCAGCAGGGGCGTTAGGCAGGCTTTTTCACCCCTCCACTTT. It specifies CASRGVRQAFSPLHF.

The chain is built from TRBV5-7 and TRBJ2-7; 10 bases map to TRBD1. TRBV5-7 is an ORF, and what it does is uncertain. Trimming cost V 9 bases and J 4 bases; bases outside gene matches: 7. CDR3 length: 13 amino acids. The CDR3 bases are TGTGCCATTAGAGACAGGGGGCCGTACGAGCAGTACTTC. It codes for CAIRDRGPYEQYF.

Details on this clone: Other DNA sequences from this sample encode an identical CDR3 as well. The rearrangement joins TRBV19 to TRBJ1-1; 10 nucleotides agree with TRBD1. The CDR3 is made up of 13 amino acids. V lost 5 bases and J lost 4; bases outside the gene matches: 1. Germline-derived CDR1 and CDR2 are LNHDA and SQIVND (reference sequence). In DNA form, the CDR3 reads TGTGCCAGTAGTCGGACAGGGGGCACTGAAGCTTTCTTT. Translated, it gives CASSRTGGTEAFF.

Here the CDR3 DNA reads TGTGCCAGCATTAGGGAAGGGGATCAGCCCCAGCATTTT. Encoded protein: CASIREGDQPQHF. V is TRBV28 and J is TRBJ1-5; tentative D call: TRBD1 (5 bases). The CDR3 is 13 residues long. Germline V gives CDR1 MDHEN, CDR2 SYDVKM. V dropped 7 bases and J dropped 5 bases, with 12 bases sitting between them.